Sequencing of this T cell receptor (beta chain) was carried out in a study of shared clonotypes between healthy human individuals (dated by TCRdb to the early 2020s). The study in broad terms: Two women and a few men aged 18 to 49 years were included in the cohort. Leukapheresis yielded between about 0.94 and 10 billion PBMCs per donor. Blood TCR repertoires of four to six healthy adults were deeply sequenced to estimate repertoire size and the extent of clonotype sharing between individuals. Libraries were prepared and TCR repertoires were sequenced by different laboratories using diverse techniques, in order to increase sequencing depth and limit assay-specific biases. Per donor, three plates each were used for CD4 naive and CD4 memory, two for CD8 naive, and one for CD8 memory.

TCR CDR3 regions were amplified from genomic DNA by multiplex PCR using the deep immunoSEQ assay. Extracted genomic DNA from each cell subset was distributed evenly across all wells of several immunoSEQ 96-well plates, and each plate was treated as a replicate. Each replicate PCR for sorted subsets received approximately 220 ng genomic DNA, equal to around 32,000 T cell genomes. Purified libraries were measured with a Qubit 3.0 fluorometer, size-checked on a Bioanalyzer 2100, and measured again with the KAPA Library Quantification kit. Every immunoSEQ 96-well plate was sequenced on a dedicated single-read 150-cycle Illumina NextSeq 550 flow cell. Per the original workflow: Because the immunoSEQ output included only junctional sequences and no quality scores, the filtering could not be the same as the filtering used for full-length reads. Sequences were annotated with PyIR, a Python wrapper for IgBLAST v1.9, and V/J genes and CDR3 were assigned using IMGT germline references. Reads were filtered out if the reads had weak V/J assignments (E-value above 1e-6), no CDR3, stop codons, out-of-frame junctions, or ambiguous translated residues. A V3J clonotype was defined by an identical inferred V gene, J gene, and CDR3 amino acid sequence. Percentage overlap between repertoires was calculated by dividing the number of shared unique clonotypes by the size of the smaller repertoire. Richness of each repertoire was evaluated using RTK rarefaction, the Chao1 estimator, and Recon v2.1 estimates of unobserved clonotypes. For all TCRbeta clonotypes obtained by the gDNA method from a few donors, generation probabilities were computed with OLGA. Not all clones reach the TCRdb copy of this immuneACCESS table, which keeps in-frame sequences only. Checked studies attribute under half of the gap to unresolved V genes and leave the rest unexplained. V, J and clone size are those of that table, while D and trimming were read from the DNA. The sample includes millions of clones, with approximately 94% observed a single time. The top ten constitute roughly 0.15% of the sample.

The donors were healthy, HIV-negative adults with no recently reported acute infections or vaccinations. Every donor was a Caucasian adult residing in Nashville, Tennessee, USA. CD4+ T cells were enriched through magnetic negative selection, after which naive cells were positively selected on CD45RA and the remaining negative fraction served as the memory subset. Blood was collected by leukapheresis, and PBMCs were isolated by Ficoll-Histopaque density gradient centrifugation and then cryopreserved in liquid nitrogen vapor phase. Analytical flow cytometry was used to check the purity and quantity of each magnetically sorted T cell population. From each sorted fraction, genomic DNA was isolated and quantified by UV absorbance on a Nanodrop 2000c. Results and caveats for the whole study, not just this receptor: Sharing across several donors was observed for approximately 5% of naive CD4, less than 4% of naive CD8, around 2.5% of memory CD4, and roughly 0.43% of memory CD8 clonotypes. Naive subsets generally had larger estimated clonotype richness than memory subsets. Even with the large sequencing depth, rarefaction of the sorted-subset datasets indicated that sequencing was incomplete. Higher generation probabilities were observed for clonotypes shared by all four sorted-subset donors than for non-shared clonotypes. The genetic and exposure-history diversity represented was limited by the small number of donors. Sampling was limited to blood, and TCR repertoires in tissue likely differ from TCR repertoires in blood. Pairwise subsampling indicated that sequencing depth was expected to affect the degree of clonotype sharing among donors.

Spanning cysteine to phenylalanine, the CDR3 consists of 14 amino acids. The only DNA kept is the CDR3, 42 bases in frame from the first base. Taken from the germline V gene, the CDR1 and CDR2 loops are SGHDT and YYEEEE. V is cut by 1 base and J by 6 bases, and the space between the germline ends is 11 bases. Turning to this clone: No antigen is known for it. No base quality information exists; no much larger clone differs at one position.

The source is a man between 18 and 35 years old in good health. The sequenced material came from naive CD4+ T cells sorted from blood. The cell subset or site label corresponds to: CD45RA+ positively selected. This chain joins TRBV5-6 to TRBJ1-5; the D gene lacks a confident call. The CDR3 in this case is CASSLILLCQPQHF. The DNA sequence is TGTGCCAGCAGCTTGATACTATTGTGTCAGCCCCAGCATTTT.